A few counts support the clone carrying this T cell receptor (beta chain). The target antigen is unknown. In TCRdb, the 5' RACE reads were re-called with MiXCR into one record per CDR3 protein. The profile shows approximately 110,000 distinct CDR3 sequences, around 24% of them singletons. The data belong to a study of CD8 T cells in ankylosing spondylitis. Overall study results and limits: There was reportedly significant enrichment of clones that were disease-linked in matched ankylosing spondylitis synovial fluid. Ankylosing spondylitis blood appeared to carry a characteristic TCR beta motif of roughly eight highly homologous variants. Clones linked to the disease showed a CD8+ phenotype. They occurred at relatively low frequencies in peripheral blood.

The sequenced material came from synovial fluid, either unsorted or a sorted T cell fraction (not recorded which). The sequence was collected from a male donor with ankylosing spondylitis.

DNA of the CDR3: TGTGCCAGCAGCCCTGCCATTTACAGGGGACCGGGGTCCTACAATGAGCAGTTCTTC. Translated, it gives CASSPAIYRGPGSYNEQFF. The chain carries TRBV11-2 and TRBJ2-1, with 7 bases lining up with TRBD1. The CDR3 covers 19 residues. Trimming at V came to 5 bases and at J to 1 base, leaving 17 bases not matched to a gene. CDR1 and CDR2 (germline): SGHAT, FQNNGV.